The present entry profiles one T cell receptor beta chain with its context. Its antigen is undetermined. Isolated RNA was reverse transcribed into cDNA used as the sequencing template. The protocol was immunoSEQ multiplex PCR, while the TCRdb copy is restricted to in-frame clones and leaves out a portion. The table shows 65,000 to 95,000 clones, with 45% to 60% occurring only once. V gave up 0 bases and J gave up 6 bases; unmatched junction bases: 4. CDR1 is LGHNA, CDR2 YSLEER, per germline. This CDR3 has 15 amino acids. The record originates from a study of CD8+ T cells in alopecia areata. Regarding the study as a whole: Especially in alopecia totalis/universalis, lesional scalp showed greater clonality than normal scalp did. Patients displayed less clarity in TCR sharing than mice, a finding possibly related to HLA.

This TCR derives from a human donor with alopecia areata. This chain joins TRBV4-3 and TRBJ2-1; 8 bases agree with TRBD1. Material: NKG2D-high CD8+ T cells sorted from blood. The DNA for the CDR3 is TGCGCCAGCAGCCAAGATCGAGGACAGGGCAATGAGCAGTTCTTC. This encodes CASSQDRGQGNEQFF.